Sequencing of this T cell receptor beta chain was carried out in a study of T cell responses to AZD1222 COVID-19 vaccine. TCRdb's table, derived via immunoSEQ multiplex PCR, lists solely in-frame clones and lacks some. This table holds fewer than 200,000 clones, approximately 86% found once. Study-wide points: Donors were mostly white British, more females; clonal diversity possibly underestimated.

On this clone itself: Its antigen remains unidentified.

From germline, CDR1 is SEHNR and CDR2 FQNEAQ (reference sequence). The CDR3 has 16 amino acids. The ends lost 5 bases at V and 2 bases at J; junction bases unmatched: 6. The starting material was peripheral blood, obtained 28 days after the second AZD1222 dose. This sequence originates from an adult who received the AZD1222 COVID-19 vaccine. The chain combines TRBV7-9 with TRBJ2-6; 7 nucleotides agree with TRBD1. The CDR3 region has the DNA TGTGCCAGCAGCCTTACAGGGGCTCCTGGGGCCAACGTCCTGACTTTC. Protein product: CASSLTGAPGANVLTF.